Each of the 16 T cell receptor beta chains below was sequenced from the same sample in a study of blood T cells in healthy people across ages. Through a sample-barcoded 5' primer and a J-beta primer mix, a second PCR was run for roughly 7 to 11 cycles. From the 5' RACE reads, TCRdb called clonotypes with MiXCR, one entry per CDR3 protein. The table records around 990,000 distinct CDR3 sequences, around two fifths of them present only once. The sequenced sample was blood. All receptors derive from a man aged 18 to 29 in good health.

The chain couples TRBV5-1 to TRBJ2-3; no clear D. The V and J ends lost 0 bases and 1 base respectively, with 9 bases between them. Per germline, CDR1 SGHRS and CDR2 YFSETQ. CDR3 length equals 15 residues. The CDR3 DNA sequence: TGCGCCAGCAGCTTGGTCGTGTCTGGCACAGATACGCAGTATTTT. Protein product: CASSLVVSGTDTQYF.

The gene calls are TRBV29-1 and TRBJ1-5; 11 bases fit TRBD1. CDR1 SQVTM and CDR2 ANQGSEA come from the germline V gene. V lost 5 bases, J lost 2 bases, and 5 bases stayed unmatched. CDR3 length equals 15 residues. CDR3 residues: CSVRTGGGGNQPQHF. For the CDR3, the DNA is TGCAGCGTTCGGACAGGGGGCGGGGGCAATCAGCCCCAGCATTTT.

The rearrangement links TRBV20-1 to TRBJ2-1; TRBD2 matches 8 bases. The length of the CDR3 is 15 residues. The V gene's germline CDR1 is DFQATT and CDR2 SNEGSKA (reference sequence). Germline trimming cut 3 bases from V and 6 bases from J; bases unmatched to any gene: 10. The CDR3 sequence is CSASAAGGASNEQFF. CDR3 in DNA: TGCAGTGCTAGCGCGGCCGGGGGGGCTAGCAATGAGCAGTTCTTC.

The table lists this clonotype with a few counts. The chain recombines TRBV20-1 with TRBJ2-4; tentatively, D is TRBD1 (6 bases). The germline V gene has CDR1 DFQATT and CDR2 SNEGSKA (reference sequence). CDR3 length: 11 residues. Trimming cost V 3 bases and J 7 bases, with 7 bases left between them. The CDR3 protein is CSASQGNIQYF. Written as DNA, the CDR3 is TGCAGTGCTAGCCAGGGGAACATTCAGTACTTC.

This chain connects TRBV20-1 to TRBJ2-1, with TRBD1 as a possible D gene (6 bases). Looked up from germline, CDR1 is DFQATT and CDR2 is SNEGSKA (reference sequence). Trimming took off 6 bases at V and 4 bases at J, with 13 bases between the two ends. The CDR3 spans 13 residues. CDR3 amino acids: CSAQDSIYNEQFF. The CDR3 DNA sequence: TGCAGTGCCCAGGACAGCATTTACAATGAGCAGTTCTTC.

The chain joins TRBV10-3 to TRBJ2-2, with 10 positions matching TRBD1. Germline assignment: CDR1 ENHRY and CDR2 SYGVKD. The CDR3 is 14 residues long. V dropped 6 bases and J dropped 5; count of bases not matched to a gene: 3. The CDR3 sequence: CAIRGTGETGELFF. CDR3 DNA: TGTGCCATCAGAGGGACAGGGGAAACCGGGGAGCTGTTTTTT.

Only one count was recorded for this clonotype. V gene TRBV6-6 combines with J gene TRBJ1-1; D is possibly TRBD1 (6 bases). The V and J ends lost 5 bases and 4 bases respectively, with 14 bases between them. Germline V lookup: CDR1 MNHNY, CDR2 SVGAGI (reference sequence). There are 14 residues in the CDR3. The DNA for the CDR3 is TGTGCCAGCAGTCGTGGCGGGGGCCGCACTGAAGCTTTCTTT. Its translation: CASSRGGGRTEAFF.

This CDR3 reads CSAPKTSGPYNEQFF. The CDR3 DNA reads as TGCAGTGCCCCGAAGACTAGCGGGCCCTACAATGAGCAGTTCTTC. The chain uses TRBV20-1 and TRBJ2-1; 10 bases line up with TRBD2. This CDR3 is built from 15 residues. V shed 6 bases, J shed 2 bases, and the junction held 7 bases outside the gene matches. The germline gives CDR1 DFQATT, CDR2 SNEGSKA (reference sequence).

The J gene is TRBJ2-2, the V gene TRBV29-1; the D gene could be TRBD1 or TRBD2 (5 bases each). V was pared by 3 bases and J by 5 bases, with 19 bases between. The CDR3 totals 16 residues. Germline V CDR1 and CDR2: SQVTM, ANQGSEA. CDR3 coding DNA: TGCAGCGTTGAGGGACCGAGGGGATGTTCTACCGGGGAGCTGTTTTTT. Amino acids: CSVEGPRGCSTGELFF.

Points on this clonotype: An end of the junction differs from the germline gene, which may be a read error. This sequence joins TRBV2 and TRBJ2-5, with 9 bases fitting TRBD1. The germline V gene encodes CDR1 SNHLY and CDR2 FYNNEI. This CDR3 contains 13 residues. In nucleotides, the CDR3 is TGTGCCAGCAGCCGGGACAGGGAAGAGACCCAGGACTTC. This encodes CASSRDREETQDF.

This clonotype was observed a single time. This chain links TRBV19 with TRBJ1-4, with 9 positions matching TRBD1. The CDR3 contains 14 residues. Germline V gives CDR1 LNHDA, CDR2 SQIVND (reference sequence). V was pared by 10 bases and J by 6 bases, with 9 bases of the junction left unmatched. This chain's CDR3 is CATEITGGDEKLFF. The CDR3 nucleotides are TGTGCCACCGAGATCACAGGGGGCGATGAAAAACTGTTTTTT.

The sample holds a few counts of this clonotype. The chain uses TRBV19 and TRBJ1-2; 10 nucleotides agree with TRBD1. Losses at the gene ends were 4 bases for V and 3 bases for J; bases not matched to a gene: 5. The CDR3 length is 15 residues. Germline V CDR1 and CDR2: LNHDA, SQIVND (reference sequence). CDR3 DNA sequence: TGTGCCAGTAGTAACGCGGGACAGGGGCACTATGGCTACACCTTC. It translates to CASSNAGQGHYGYTF.

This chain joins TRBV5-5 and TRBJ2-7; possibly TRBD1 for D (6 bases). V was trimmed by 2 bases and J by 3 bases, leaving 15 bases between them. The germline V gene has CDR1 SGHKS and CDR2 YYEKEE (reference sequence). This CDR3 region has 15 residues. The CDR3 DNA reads TGTGCCAGCAGCTTAGGGGGAGCTAGCCTCTACGAGCAGTACTTC. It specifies CASSLGGASLYEQYF.

CDR3 coding DNA: TGTGCCAGCAAGGCCAGAGCGAACACCGGGGAGCTGTTTTTT. Translated: CASKARANTGELFF. The J gene is TRBJ2-2, the V gene TRBV7-6; D unclear. Germline lookup yields CDR1 SGHVS and CDR2 FNYEAQ. The CDR3 consists of 14 residues. V was pared by 7 bases and J by 0 bases, with 9 bases between. The full variable domain, rest sourced from reference TRBV7-6 and TRBJ2-2, is GAGVSQSPRYKVTKRGQDVALRCDPISGHVSLYWYRQALGQGPEFLTYFNYEAQQDKSGLPNDRFSAERPEGSISTLTIQRTEQRDSAMYRCASKARANTGELFFGEGSRLTVL.

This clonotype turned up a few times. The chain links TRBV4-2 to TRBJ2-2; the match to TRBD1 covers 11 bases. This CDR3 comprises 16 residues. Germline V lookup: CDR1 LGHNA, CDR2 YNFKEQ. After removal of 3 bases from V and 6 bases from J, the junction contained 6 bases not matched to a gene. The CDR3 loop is CASSHGQGAVAGELFF. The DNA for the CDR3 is TGTGCCAGCAGCCATGGACAGGGGGCTGTCGCCGGGGAGCTGTTTTTT.

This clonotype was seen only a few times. The CDR3 DNA is TGTGCCAGCTCACCACCAACCCTTGAGACCCAGTACTTC. This sequence encodes CASSPPTLETQYF. The chain carries TRBV18 and TRBJ2-5; D remains ambiguous. This CDR3 is 13 amino acids long. Trimming removed 0 bases at V and 5 bases at J, with 7 bases between. Germline CDR1 and CDR2: KGHSH and LQKENI.